This T cell receptor (beta chain) derives from a study of blood T cells in healthy people across ages. Study as a whole: About one barcoded TCR beta cDNA was captured per two T cells.

Points from the study as a whole: TCR beta diversity was tightly associated with the proportion of naive T cells.

With respect to this clonotype: Antigen unknown. A read error may produce the germline difference seen at one junction end.

Germline V lookup: CDR1 SGDLS, CDR2 YYNGEE. This CDR3 contains 17 residues. Sample-barcoded 5' priming and a J-beta primer mix drove a second PCR of roughly 6 to 12 cycles. TCRdb redid the calling of the 5' RACE reads with MiXCR, one entry per CDR3 protein. The table has around 500,000 distinct CDR3 sequences, under 55% seen once. Isolation of PBMCs gave at least 6 million cells per sample. The receptor was derived from a man at least 80 years old in good health. The specimen sequenced was blood. The chain uses TRBV9 and TRBJ1-4, with a weak D call TRBD1 (5 bases). As DNA, the CDR3 is TGTGCCAGCAGCGTAGGGGGACGTGGTCGCATGAATGGAAAACTGTTTTTT. It codes for CASSVGGRGRMNGKLFF.